This T cell receptor (beta chain) was identified during a study of PD-1 blockade in mismatch repair-deficient tumors. This CDR3 spans 14 amino acids. The V gene end was trimmed by 5 bases and the J gene end by 15 bases; junction bases not matched to a gene: 13. In germline, CDR1 is SNHLY, CDR2 FYNNEI. Generated by immunoSEQ multiplex PCR, the TCRdb table keeps only in-frame clones and is missing some. The sample lists 75,000 to 80,000 clones, approximately 81% seen once, with roughly 6% in the top ten. The rearrangement links TRBV2 to TRBJ1-4, with 9 bases aligning to TRBD1. This sample comprised peripheral blood, obtained 44 weeks after starting pembrolizumab. This sequence was found in an adult with mismatch repair-deficient cancer. The CDR3 loop reads CASSFDRGTGRMFF. CDR3 coding DNA: TGTGCCAGCAGTTTCGACCGGGGGACAGGGCGGATGTTTTTT.